Listed below are T cell receptor beta chains from one sample, sequenced in a study of T cells in Graves' hyperthyroidism and ophthalmopathy. MiXCR was run by TCRdb on the multiplex PCR reads, yielding one entry per CDR3 protein. The sample holds around 420,000 distinct CDR3 sequences, roughly 15% seen once. The sample was blood. These receptors came from a woman aged 18-29 years with Graves' hyperthyroidism. Both conserved end residues are trimmed from each CDR3. The D gene is left open where the match is weak.

j_gene,v_gene,d_gene,CDR3aa
TRBJ1-1,TRBV30,.,AWAPGNTEAF
TRBJ1-1,TRBV28,.,ASSLGGARRSEAF
TRBJ2-3,TRBV7-9,.,ASSLADLTTDTQY
TRBJ1-2,TRBV20-1,.,SASFNGYT
TRBJ2-2,TRBV11-1,TRBD1,ASSLARGTGVTGELF
TRBJ2-1,TRBV2,.,ASRLTDDNEQF
TRBJ1-1,TRBV28,TRBD1,ASSSLRGLTEAF
TRBJ2-7,TRBV10-3,TRBD1,AIRDRGGEQY
TRBJ2-3,TRBV9,.,ASSSIERSPDTQY
TRBJ1-1,TRBV30,.,AWSGQANTEAF
TRBJ1-1,TRBV29-1,.,SVSIRGRGEAF
TRBJ1-2,TRBV7-9,.,ASSLGKGSYGYT
TRBJ2-3,TRBV7-2,TRBD2,ASSPRLAENTDTQY
TRBJ2-5,TRBV27,TRBD2,ASSRLAGGGINAETQY
TRBJ2-5,TRBV28,.,ASSFRGADETQY
TRBJ1-1,TRBV2,.,ASSPRLEAF
TRBJ1-1,TRBV2,.,ASSPHPFNTEAF
TRBJ2-7,TRBV11-2,TRBD1,ASSLLQGAPSTYEQY
TRBJ2-1,TRBV6-2/TRBV6-3,.,ASKAARSSYNEQF
TRBJ2-1,TRBV4-1,TRBD2,ASSRQGGLAAYNEQS
TRBJ1-5,TRBV11-2,.,ASTRIDRPQH
TRBJ1-2,TRBV20-1,.,SAPREVGAVYGYT
TRBJ2-1,TRBV20-1,.,SAAPGAEQF
TRBJ2-7,TRBV18,TRBD2,ASSRSGRAYEQY
TRBJ1-5,TRBV29-1,.,SVVRTVNNQPQH
TRBJ2-1,TRBV29-1,TRBD2,SVTTSGSYNEQF
TRBJ2-7,TRBV29-1,.,SGTHYEQY
TRBJ2-1,TRBV5-1,.,ASSVQTVGNNEQF
TRBJ1-6,TRBV4-3,.,ASSQGSGTQNSPLH
TRBJ2-7,TRBV28,.,ASSAFGGGRGSYEQY
TRBJ2-5,TRBV7-2,TRBD2,ASSYQRGLLETQY
TRBJ2-7,TRBV20-1,.,SAEPVSYEQY
TRBJ2-7,TRBV7-2,.,ASSARQWGRSYEQY
TRBJ2-3,TRBV6-1,TRBD2,ASSEVISSGSADTQY
TRBJ2-7,TRBV4-1,TRBD1,ASRTVFRGKRYEQY
TRBJ2-1,TRBV27,.,ASVSTGMINEQF
TRBJ2-1,TRBV10-2,.,ASTATDRYNEQF
TRBJ2-7,TRBV12-3/TRBV12-4,.,ASSSGVIEQY
TRBJ2-1,TRBV6-4,.,ASSPGGDNGEQF
TRBJ2-3,TRBV27,TRBD2,ASSLSSGSGDTQY
TRBJ2-7,TRBV7-9,TRBD2,ASSLPSGSYEQY
TRBJ1-2,TRBV6-5,.,ASSYGQLNYGYT